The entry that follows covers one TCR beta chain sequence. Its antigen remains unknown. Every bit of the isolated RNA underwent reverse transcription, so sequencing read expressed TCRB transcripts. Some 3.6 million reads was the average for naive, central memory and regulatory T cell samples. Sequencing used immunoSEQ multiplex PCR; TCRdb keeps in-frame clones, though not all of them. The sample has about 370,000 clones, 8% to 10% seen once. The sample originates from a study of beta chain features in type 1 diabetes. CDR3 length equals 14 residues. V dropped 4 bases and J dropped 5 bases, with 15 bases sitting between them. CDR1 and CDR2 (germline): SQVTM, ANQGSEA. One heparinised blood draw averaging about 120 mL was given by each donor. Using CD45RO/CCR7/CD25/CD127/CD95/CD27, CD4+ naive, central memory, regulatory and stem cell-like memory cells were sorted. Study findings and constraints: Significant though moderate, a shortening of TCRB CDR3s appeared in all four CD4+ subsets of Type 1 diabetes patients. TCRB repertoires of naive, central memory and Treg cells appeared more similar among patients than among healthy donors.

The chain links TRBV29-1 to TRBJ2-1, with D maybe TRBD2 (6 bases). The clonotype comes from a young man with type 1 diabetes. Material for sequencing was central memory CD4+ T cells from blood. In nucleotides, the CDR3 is TGCAGCGTTGTTGCGGGAACGGGGCACAATGAGCAGTTCTTC. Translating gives CSVVAGTGHNEQFF.